The subject of this entry is one TCR beta chain. Its antigen is unknown. The sample comes from a study of cytomegalovirus exposure and HLA in healthy donors. General study results and limits: TCR beta chains numbering 150 to 200 were designated cytomegalovirus-associated.

60 Vbeta and 13 Jbeta primers were used in PCR. The repertoire was sequenced with immunoSEQ multiplex PCR; TCRdb's copy has only in-frame clones and lacks some. Here the sample spans over 75,000 clones, 65% to 90% being singletons. The germline V and J ends were trimmed by 0 bases and 8 bases, with 16 bases remaining between them. CDR1 and CDR2 from the germline V gene are GTSNPN and SVGIG (reference sequence). The CDR3 has 14 amino acids. Healthy donors of bone marrow made up the group. This sequence was found in a man aged 25-45 years in good health and CMV-seropositive. The chain links TRBV30 to TRBJ2-5; D may be TRBD1 (5 bases). Input material: PBMCs. The CDR3, as DNA: TGTGCCTGGAGTGTACGACAGAAAACGATCACCCAGTACTTC. Translated, it gives CAWSVRQKTITQYF.